The present TCR beta chain was sequenced within a study of blood T cell repertoires in COVID-19. On the study more broadly: Sources were T cells, B-cell-depleted T cells, or PBMCs; the material itself was cDNA or gDNA.

Per the original data handling: Amplification with reference gene primers provided the estimates of nucleated cell counts. Clones were read by immunoSEQ multiplex PCR, and TCRdb kept only the in-frame ones, dropping some. V, J and clone size are taken as reported in that table, and D and trimming were inferred from the DNA itself. The top ten hold around 1.3% of the sample, which has about 150,000 clones, over 75% seen once. The study drew participants aged about 18 to 89 years from roughly 25 US areas. Cohort placement rested on clinical history that participants reported themselves. The germline V and J ends were trimmed by 1 base and 1 base, with 12 bases remaining between them. The CDR3 spans 16 residues. The germline V gene has CDR1 MGHRA and CDR2 YSYEKL.

Sequenced material: PBMCs or T cells enriched from blood (not recorded which). This receptor was obtained from a woman aged 25 to 39 with acute COVID-19. The V call is TRBV4-1, the J call TRBJ2-3, with D tentatively TRBD2 (5 bases). The CDR3 loop reads CASSQAGGRGTDTQYF. As DNA, the CDR3 is TGCGCCAGCAGCCAAGCGGGCGGGCGCGGCACAGATACGCAGTATTTT.